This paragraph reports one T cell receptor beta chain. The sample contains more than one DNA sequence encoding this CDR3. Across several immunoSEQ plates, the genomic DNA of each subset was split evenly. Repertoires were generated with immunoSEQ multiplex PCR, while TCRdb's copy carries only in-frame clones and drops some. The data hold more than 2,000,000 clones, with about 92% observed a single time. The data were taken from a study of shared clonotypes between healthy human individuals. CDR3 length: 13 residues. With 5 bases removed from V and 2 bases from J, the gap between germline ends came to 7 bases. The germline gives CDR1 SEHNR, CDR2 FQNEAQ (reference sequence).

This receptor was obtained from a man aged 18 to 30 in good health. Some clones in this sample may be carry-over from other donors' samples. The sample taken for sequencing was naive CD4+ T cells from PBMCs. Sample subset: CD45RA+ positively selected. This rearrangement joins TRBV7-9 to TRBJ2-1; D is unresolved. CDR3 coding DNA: TGTGCCAGCAGCAGGGCCGCCTACAATGAGCAGTTCTTC. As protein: CASSRAAYNEQFF.